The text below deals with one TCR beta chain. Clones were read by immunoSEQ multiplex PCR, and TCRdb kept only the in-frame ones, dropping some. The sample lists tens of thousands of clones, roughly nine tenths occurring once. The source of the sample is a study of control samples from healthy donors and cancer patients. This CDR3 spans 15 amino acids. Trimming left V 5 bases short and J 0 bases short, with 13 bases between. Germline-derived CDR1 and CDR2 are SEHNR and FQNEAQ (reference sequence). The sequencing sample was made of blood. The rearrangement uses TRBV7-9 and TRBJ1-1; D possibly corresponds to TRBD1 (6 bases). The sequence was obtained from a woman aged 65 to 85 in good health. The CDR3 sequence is CASSKRRGMNTEAFF. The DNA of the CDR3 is TGTGCCAGCAGCAAAAGAAGGGGGATGAACACTGAAGCTTTCTTT.